The present TCR beta chain was sequenced within a study of Graves' ophthalmopathy and Graves' hyperthyroidism. Study-wide results and caveats: Classification of ophthalmopathy versus stable hyperthyroidism by a 13-signature model yielded around 88% sensitivity and about 83% specificity.

Diagnosis was based on clinical symptoms, serum thyroxine, TRAb, thyroid ultrasound and orbital computed tomography. As the starting material, around 9.1 ml of fresh peripheral blood yielded the PBMCs. This CDR3 is 15 amino acids long. Germline V CDR1 and CDR2: MDHEN, SYDVKM. V lost 9 bases to trimming and J lost 3 bases, with 20 bases between them. Investigators amplified TCR beta CDR3 regions from RNA transcripts. RT-PCR in the first round used HTBI primers; a second-round multiplex PCR followed. TCRdb itself ran the multiplex PCR reads through MiXCR, one entry per CDR3 protein. The sample lists over 500,000 distinct CDR3 sequences, 22% seen once, with approximately 7% in the top ten. Concerning this clonotype: What it binds is not known.

This receptor was obtained from a woman aged 18-29 years with stable Graves' hyperthyroidism. Some clones in this sample may be carry-over from other donors' samples. V usage is TRBV28 and J usage is TRBJ1-1; tentatively, D is TRBD1 (5 bases). Material: peripheral blood. The DNA for the CDR3 is TGTGCCAGTACTTTGGGGGACGATGGTTACACTGAAGCTTTCTTT. Protein product: CASTLGDDGYTEAFF. The variable domain in full, with the rest retrieved from reference TRBV28 and TRBJ1-1, is DVKVTQSSRYLVKRTGEKVFLECVQDMDHENMFWYRQDPGLGLRLIYFSYDVKMKEKGDIPEGYSVSREKKERFSLILESASTNQTSMYLCASTLGDDGYTEAFFGQGTRLTVV.